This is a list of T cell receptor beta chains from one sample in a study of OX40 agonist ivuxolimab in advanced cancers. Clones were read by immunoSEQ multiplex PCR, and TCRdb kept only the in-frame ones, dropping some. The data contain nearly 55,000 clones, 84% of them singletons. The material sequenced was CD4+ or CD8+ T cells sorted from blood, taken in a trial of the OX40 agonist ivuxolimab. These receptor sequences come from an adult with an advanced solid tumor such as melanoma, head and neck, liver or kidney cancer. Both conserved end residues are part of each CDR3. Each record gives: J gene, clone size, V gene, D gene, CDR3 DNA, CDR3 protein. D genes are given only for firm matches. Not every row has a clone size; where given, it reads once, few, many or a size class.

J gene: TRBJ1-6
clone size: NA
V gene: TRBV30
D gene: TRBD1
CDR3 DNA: TGTGCCTGGGAACTAGGGACAGGCTATAATTCACCCCTCCACTTT
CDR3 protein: CAWELGTGYNSPLHF

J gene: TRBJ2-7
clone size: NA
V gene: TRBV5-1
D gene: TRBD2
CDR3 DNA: TGCGCCAGCAGCTTAGGGACTAGCGCCTACGAGCAGTACTTC
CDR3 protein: CASSLGTSAYEQYF

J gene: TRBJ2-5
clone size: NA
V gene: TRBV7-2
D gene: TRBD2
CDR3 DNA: TGTGCCAGCAGCTTAGGCGGGAGGCCCTTCGGAGAGACCCAGTACTTC
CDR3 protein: CASSLGGRPFGETQYF

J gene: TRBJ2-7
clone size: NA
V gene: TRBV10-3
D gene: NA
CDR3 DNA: TGTGCCATCAGTGTTCAGGGGAACGAGCAGTACTTC
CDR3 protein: CAISVQGNEQYF

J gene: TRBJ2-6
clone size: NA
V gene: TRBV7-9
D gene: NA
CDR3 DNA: TGTGCCAGCAGCTCCCGGCGGGATGGCGCTGGGGCCAACGTCCTGACTTTC
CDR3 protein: CASSSRRDGAGANVLTF

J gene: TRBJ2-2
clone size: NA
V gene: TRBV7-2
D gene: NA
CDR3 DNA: TGTGCCAGGGCCGGGCAGATGAACACCGGGGAGCTGTTTTTT
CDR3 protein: CARAGQMNTGELFF

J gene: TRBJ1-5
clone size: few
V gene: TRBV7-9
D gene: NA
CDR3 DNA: TGTGCCAGCAGCCCCCTGGGGGGGATTGGCAATCAGCCCCAGCATTTT
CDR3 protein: CASSPLGGIGNQPQHF

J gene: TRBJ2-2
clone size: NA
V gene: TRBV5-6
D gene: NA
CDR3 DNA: TGTGCCAGCAGCCCTAACCCCCCAGAGTCCGGGGAGCTGTTTTTT
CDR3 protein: CASSPNPPESGELFF

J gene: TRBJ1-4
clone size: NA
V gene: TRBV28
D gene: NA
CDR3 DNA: TGTGCCAGCAGCCGTCTTCAAAATCCGGGTAATGAAAAACTGTTTTTT
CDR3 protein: CASSRLQNPGNEKLFF

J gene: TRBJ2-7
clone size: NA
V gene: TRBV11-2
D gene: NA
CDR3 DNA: TGTGCCAGCAGCTTATCCGGCAACTTATACGAGCAGTACTTC
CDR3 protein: CASSLSGNLYEQYF

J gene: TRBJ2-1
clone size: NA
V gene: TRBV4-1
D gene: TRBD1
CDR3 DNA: TGCGCCAGCAGCCACGGACCGGGACAGATTTCGGAGCAGTTCTTC
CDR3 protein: CASSHGPGQISEQFF

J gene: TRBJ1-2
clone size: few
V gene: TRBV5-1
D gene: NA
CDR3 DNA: TGCGCCAGCAGCTTGTACGCAGGGAGTGGCTACACCTTC
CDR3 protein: CASSLYAGSGYTF

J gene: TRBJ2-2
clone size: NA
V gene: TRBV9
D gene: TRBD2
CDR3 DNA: TGTGCCAGCAGCGTAGCACTAGCGGGAGGGAAGGACACCGGGGAGCTGTTTTTT
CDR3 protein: CASSVALAGGKDTGELFF

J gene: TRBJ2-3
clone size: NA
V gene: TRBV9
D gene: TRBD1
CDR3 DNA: TGTGCCAGCAGCGTAGCGCCAGGGGGCGTAGATACGCAGTATTTT
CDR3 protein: CASSVAPGGVDTQYF

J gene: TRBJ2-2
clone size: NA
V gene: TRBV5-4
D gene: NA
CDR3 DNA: TGTGCCAGCAGCTGGAGCGGTAGAGCGTCGGGGGAGCTGTTTTTT
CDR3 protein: CASSWSGRASGELFF

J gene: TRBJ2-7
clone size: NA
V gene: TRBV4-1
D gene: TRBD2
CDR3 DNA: TGCGCCAGCAGCCGAGACTCGGGACTAGCGGGAGGTAGTGTCCTTTACGAGCAGTACTTC
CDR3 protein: CASSRDSGLAGGSVLYEQYF

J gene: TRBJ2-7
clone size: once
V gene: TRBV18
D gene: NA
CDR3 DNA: TGTGCCAGCTCACCTGACAGATACGAGCAGTACTTC
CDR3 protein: CASSPDRYEQYF

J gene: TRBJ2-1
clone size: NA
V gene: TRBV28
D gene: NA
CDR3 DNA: TGTGCCAGCAGTCGGGATGAGCAGTTCTTC
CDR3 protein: CASSRDEQFF

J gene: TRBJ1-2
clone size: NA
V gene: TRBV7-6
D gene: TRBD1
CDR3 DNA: TGTGCCAGCAGCTTTTGGGACAGGGGAAAGCATGGCTACACCTTC
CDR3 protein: CASSFWDRGKHGYTF

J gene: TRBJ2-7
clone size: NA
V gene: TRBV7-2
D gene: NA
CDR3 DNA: TGTGCCAGCAGAAAGGGGGGGGACTCCTACGAGCAGTACTTC
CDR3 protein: CASRKGGDSYEQYF

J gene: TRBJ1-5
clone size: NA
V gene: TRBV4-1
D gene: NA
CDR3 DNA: TGCGCCAGCAGCCAAGATCCTCAGGATCAGCCCCAGCATTTT
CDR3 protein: CASSQDPQDQPQHF

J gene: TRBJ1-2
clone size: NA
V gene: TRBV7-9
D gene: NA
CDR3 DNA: TGTGCCAGCAGCTTAGAACAGGGCGGTGGCTACACCTTC
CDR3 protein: CASSLEQGGGYTF

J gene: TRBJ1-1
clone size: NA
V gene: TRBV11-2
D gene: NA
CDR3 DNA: TGTGCCAGCAGCCCCCTCGGGGGAGAAGCTTTCTTT
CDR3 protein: CASSPLGGEAFF

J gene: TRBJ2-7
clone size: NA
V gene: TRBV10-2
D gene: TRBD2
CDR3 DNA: TGCGCCAGTGGACTAGCGGGAGGGGCGAGCTCCTACGAGCAGTACTTC
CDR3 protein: CASGLAGGASSYEQYF

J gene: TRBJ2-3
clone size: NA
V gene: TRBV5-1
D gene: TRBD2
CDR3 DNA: TGCGCCAGCAGCCTGGGACTAGCGGATACGCAGTATTTT
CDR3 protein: CASSLGLADTQYF

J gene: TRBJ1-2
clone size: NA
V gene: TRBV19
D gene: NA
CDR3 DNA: TGTGCCAGCACCCTCGACAGGAACTATGGCTACACCTTC
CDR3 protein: CASTLDRNYGYTF

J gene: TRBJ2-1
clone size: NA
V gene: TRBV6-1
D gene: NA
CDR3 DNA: TGTGCCAGCAGTGGGTCTAGCGCCTCCCCGGAGCGTCTGAAGTTCTTC
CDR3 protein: CASSGSSASPERLKFF

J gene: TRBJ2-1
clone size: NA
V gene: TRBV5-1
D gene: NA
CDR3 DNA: TGCGCCAGCAGCTTGAACGGTACCCCGGAGAAGGAGCAGTTCTTC
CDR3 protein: CASSLNGTPEKEQFF

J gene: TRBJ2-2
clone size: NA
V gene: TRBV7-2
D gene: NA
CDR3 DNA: TGTGCCAGCAGCTTAGGTTCTGGGAGCACCGGGGAGCTGTTTTTT
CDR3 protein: CASSLGSGSTGELFF

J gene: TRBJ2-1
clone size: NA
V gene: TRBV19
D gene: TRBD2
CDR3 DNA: TGTGCCAGTACAAGTTTTGGACTAGCGGGGCCCAATGAGCAGTTCTTC
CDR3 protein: CASTSFGLAGPNEQFF

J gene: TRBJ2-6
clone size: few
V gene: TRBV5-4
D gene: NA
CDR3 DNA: TGTGCCAGCAGCCCGGAGGCTGGGGCCAACGTCCTGACTTTC
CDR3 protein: CASSPEAGANVLTF

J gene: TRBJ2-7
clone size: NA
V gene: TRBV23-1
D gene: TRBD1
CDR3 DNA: TGCGCCAGCAGTGAATTTATCGGGACAGGGACCCTGTTGATTGTAGAGCAGTACTTC
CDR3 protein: CASSEFIGTGTLLIVEQYF

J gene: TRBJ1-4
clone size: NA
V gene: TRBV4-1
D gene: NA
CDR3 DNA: TGCGCCAGCAGCCAAGCTGAAAAACTGTTTTTT
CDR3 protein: CASSQAEKLFF

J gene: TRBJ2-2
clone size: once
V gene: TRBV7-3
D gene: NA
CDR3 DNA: TGTGCCAGCAGCGCGGCAGGGAACACCGGGGAGCTGTTTTTT
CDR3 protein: CASSAAGNTGELFF

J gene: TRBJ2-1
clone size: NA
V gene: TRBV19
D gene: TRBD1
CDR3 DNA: TGTGCCAGTATCCAAGACAGGGGCTCCTACAATGAGCAGTTCTTC
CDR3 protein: CASIQDRGSYNEQFF

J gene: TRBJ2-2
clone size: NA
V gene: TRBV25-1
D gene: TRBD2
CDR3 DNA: TGTGCCAGCAGTCATACTAGCGAGAACACCGGGGAGCTGTTTTTT
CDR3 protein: CASSHTSENTGELFF

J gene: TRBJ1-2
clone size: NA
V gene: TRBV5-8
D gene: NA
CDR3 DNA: TGTGCCAGCAGCCGTCCCACGGGGGCGAACTATGGCTACACCTTC
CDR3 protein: CASSRPTGANYGYTF

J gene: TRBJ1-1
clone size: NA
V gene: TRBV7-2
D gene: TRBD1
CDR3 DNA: TGTGCCAGCAGCGCGACAGGGGATAGGAACACTGAAGCTTTCTTT
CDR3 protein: CASSATGDRNTEAFF

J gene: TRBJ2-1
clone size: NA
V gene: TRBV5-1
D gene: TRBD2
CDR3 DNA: TGCGCCAGCAGCTTGATTTCCAGCGGGAGATCATACAATGAGCAGTTCTTC
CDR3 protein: CASSLISSGRSYNEQFF

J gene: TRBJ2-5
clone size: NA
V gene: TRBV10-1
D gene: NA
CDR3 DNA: TGCGCCAGCAGTGACAGGACTCGAGAGACCCAGTACTTC
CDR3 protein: CASSDRTRETQYF

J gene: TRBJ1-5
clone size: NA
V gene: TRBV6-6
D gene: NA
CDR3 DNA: TGTGCCAGCAGTTCCAAAACAGGGAGCAATCAGCCCCAGCATTTT
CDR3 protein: CASSSKTGSNQPQHF

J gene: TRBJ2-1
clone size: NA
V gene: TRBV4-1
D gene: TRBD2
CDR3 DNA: TGCGCCAGCAGCCAAGGAAGCGGGATCTACAATGAGCAGTTCTTC
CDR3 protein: CASSQGSGIYNEQFF

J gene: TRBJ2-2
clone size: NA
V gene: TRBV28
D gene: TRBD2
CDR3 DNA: TGTGCCAGCACCCGACTAGCGGGAGCAGTCACCGGGGAGCTGTTTTTT
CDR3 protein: CASTRLAGAVTGELFF

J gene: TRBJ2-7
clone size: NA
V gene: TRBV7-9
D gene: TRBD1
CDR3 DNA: TGTGCCAGCGGCGCCTCACCAGGCAGGGGGCGCATTATATACTTC
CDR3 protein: CASGASPGRGRIIYF

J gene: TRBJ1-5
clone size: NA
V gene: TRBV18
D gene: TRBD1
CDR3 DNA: TGTGCCAGCTCGGCAGGGGGGTGGCAGCCCCAGCATTTT
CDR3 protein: CASSAGGWQPQHF

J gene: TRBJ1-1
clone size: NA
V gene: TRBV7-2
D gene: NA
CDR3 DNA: TGTGCCAGCAGCCTATTCCCCAGAGGTCGCCAAGTTGCTTTCTTT
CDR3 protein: CASSLFPRGRQVAFF

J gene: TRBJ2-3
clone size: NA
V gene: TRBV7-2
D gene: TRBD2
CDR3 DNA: TGTGCCAGCAGCCTTCTAGCGGGAGGTGGGGAAGATACGCAGTATTTT
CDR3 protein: CASSLLAGGGEDTQYF

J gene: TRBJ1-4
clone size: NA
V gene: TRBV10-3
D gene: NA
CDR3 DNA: TGTGCCATCAGCCCCGGGACGGCAAATGAAAAACTGTTTTTT
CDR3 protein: CAISPGTANEKLFF

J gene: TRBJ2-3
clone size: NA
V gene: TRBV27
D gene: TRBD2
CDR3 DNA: TGTGCCAGCAGCTCTATAAGCGGGAGGGCCCGAGGAGATACGCAGTATTTT
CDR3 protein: CASSSISGRARGDTQYF

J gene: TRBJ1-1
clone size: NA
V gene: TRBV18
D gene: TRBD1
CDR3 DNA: TGTGCCAGCTCAAAGGACAGGGTAATCTATAGTTCAACTGAAGCTTTCTTT
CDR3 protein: CASSKDRVIYSSTEAFF

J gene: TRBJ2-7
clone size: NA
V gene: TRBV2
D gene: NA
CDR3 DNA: TGTGCCAGCAGCGTAGGAGCCTACGAGCAGTACTTC
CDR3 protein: CASSVGAYEQYF